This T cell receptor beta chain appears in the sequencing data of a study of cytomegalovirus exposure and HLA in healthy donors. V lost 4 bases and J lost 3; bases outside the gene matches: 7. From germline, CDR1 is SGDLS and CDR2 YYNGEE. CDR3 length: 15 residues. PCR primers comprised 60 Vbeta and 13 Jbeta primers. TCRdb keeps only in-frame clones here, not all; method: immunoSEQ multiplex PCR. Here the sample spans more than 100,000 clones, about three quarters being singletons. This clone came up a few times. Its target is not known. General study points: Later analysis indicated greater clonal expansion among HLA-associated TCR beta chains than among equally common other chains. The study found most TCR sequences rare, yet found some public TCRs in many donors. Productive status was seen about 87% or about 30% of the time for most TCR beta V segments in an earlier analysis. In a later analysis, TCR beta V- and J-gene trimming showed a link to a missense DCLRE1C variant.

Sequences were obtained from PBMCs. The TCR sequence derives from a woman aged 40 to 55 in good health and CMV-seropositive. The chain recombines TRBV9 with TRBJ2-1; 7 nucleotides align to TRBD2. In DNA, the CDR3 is TGTGCCAGCAGCTTAACAGCGGGGTACTACAATGAGCAGTTCTTC. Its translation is CASSLTAGYYNEQFF.